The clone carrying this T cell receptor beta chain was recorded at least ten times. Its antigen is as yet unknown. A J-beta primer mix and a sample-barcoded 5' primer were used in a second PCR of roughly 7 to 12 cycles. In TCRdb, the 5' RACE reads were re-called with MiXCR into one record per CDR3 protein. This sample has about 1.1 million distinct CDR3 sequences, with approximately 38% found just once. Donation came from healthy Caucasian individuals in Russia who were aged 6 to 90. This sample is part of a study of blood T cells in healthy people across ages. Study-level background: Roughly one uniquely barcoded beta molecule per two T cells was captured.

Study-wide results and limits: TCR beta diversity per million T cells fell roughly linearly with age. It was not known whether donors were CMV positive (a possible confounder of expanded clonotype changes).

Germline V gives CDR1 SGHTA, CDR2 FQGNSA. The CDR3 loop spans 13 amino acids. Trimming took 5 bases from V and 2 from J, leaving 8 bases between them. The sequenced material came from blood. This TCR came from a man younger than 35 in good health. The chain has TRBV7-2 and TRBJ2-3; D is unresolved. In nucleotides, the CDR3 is TGTGCCAGCAGCCCTCGTTTCACAGATACGCAGTATTTT. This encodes CASSPRFTDTQYF. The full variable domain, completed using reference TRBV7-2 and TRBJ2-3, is GAGVSQSPSNKVTEKGKDVELRCDPISGHTALYWYRQSLGQGLEFLIYFQGNSAPDKSGLPSDRFSAERTGGSVSTLTIQRTQQEDSAVYLCASSPRFTDTQYFGPGTRLTVL.